Detailed here is one T cell receptor (beta chain). Its antigen is not identified. V lost 4 bases, J lost 2 bases, and 20 bases lay in between. The germline V gene has CDR1 SGHAT and CDR2 FQNNGV. This CDR3 is built from 17 residues. This sample stems from a study of T cell repertoires in cytomegalovirus infection. Study-level information: Selected CMV epitopes included recently identified HLA-C-restricted ones as well as well-studied HLA-B-restricted ones.

TCRdb used MiXCR to reprocess the reads, holding one entry per CDR3 protein. The sample holds about 830,000 distinct CDR3 sequences; about 31% are singletons and the top ten take roughly an eighth. This clonotype was obtained from a human donor in good health (CMV status not recorded). Some clones in this sample may be carry-over from other donors' samples. The sequenced sample was cultured CD8+ T cells from PBMCs, obtained from culture after CMV antigen stimulation. This chain joins TRBV11-2 and TRBJ2-5, with D perhaps matching TRBD1 or TRBD2 (5 bases each). CDR3 bases: TGTGCCAGCAGCTCCATCCCCGAGAGGGGTCCTCAAGAGACCCAGTACTTC. This codes for CASSSIPERGPQETQYF.